This entry concerns a single TCR beta chain. This sample's TCRbeta library carried unique molecular identifier barcodes. TCRdb redid the calling of the PCR reads with MiXCR, one entry per CDR3 protein. The sample holds 200,000 to 250,000 distinct CDR3 sequences, roughly 10% seen once. The data are from a study of T-cell reconstitution after alpha-beta-depleted transplantation in children. Trimming removed 5 bases from V and 11 bases from J, with 15 bases in between. The CDR3 has 12 amino acids. CDR1 and CDR2 from the germline V gene are LGHDT and YNNKEL (reference sequence). The material was PBMCs from the stem cell graft donor, obtained from the stem cell graft. The chain joins TRBV3-1 to TRBJ1-1; D uncertain. The clonotype was recovered from a human donor who donated a stem cell graft to a child with acute lymphoblastic leukemia. CDR3 bases: TGTGCCAGCAGCGATGGAGGAGGGCGGGCTTTCTTT. This gives the protein CASSDGGGRAFF.